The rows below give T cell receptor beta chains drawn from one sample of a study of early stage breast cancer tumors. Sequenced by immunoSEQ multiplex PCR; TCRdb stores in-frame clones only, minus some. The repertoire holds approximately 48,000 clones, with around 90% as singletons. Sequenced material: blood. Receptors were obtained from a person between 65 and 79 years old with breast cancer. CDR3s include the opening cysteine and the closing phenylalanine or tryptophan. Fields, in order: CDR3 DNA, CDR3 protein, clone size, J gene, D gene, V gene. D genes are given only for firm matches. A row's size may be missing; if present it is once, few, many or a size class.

TGTGCCAGCAGGGGCGGGGGCACTGAAGCTTTCTTT CASRGGGTEAFF . TRBJ1-1 . TRBV6-5
TGTGCCAGCAGCCCGTCCGGGTCTCCCCAGAGTAGGTCCCAGTACTTC CASSPSGSPQSRSQYF . TRBJ2-5 . TRBV11-2
TGCAGCGTTGAAGAGGGGGGGGCTGGGGTTTACGAGCAGTACTTC CSVEEGGAGVYEQYF . TRBJ2-7 . TRBV29-1
TGTGCCAGCAGCCGGGTGGGAGAGACCCAGTACTTC CASSRVGETQYF . TRBJ2-5 . TRBV11-3
TGTGCCAGCAGTCGGGAGGGTACAGGGGGCGTCTATGGCTACACCTTC CASSREGTGGVYGYTF once TRBJ1-2 TRBD1 TRBV27
TGTGCCAGCAGAGATGGACTAGCCCTCCTGTATTTT CASRDGLALLYF . TRBJ2-3 TRBD2 TRBV7-9
TGTGCCAGTAGTACCGGGACAGGAACCTACGAGCAGTACTTC CASSTGTGTYEQYF . TRBJ2-7 TRBD1 TRBV19
TGCGCCAGCAGCTCGGCTAGCGGGGTCACATACAATGAGCAGTTCTTC CASSSASGVTYNEQFF . TRBJ2-1 TRBD2 TRBV5-1
TGTGCAAGTCGCCTAGAACGACAGGGTAACTATCAGCCCCAGCATTTT CASRLERQGNYQPQHF . TRBJ1-5 . TRBV12-2
TGTGCCAGCAGGAGTAGCGGGGGGGCCTTGGATACGCAGTATTTT CASRSSGGALDTQYF once TRBJ2-3 TRBD2 TRBV2